The 2 T cell receptor beta chains given below trace back to one sample, sequenced in a study of T-cell memory formation after mild COVID-19. TCRdb reprocessed the 5' RACE reads with MiXCR, giving one entry per CDR3 protein. The sample carries fewer than 550,000 distinct CDR3 sequences, around 20% recorded once. Sequencing input: PBMCs or a T cell subset sorted from them (not recorded which). These receptors originate from an adult woman who had mild COVID-19 (a few samples of this study predate the infection). Cell type and time point are not known.

This clonotype was seen a few times. CDR3 loop: CASRPSGGRKTQYF. In DNA form, the CDR3 reads TGTGCCAGCAGACCTAGCGGGGGAAGGAAGACCCAGTACTTC. This chain joins TRBV12-3 or TRBV12-4 and TRBJ2-5; 10 bases line up with TRBD2. The V segment lost 6 bases and the J segment 6 bases; nucleotides outside the gene matches: 7. The CDR3 runs to 14 residues.

This clonotype was seen more than once but under ten times. The rearrangement joins TRBV4-2 to TRBJ2-2, with 9 bases identical to TRBD2. Per the germline V gene, CDR1 is LGHNA and CDR2 is YNFKEQ. The CDR3 extends over 16 amino acids. The ends lost 4 bases at V and 6 bases at J; junction bases unmatched: 9. In DNA form, the CDR3 reads TGTGCCAGCAGCCCTACTCCGGGACTAGCCCCCGGGGAGCTGTTTTTT. This sequence encodes CASSPTPGLAPGELFF.